The rows below give T cell receptor beta chains drawn from one sample of a study of shared clonotypes between healthy human individuals. The assay was immunoSEQ multiplex PCR, and TCRdb's table has in-frame clones only and misses some. Of around 690,000 clones listed, about 92% were seen once; the top ten hold 34%. Sample: memory CD8+ T cells from PBMCs. These receptors originate from a man in his late teens or twenties in good health. Some clones in this sample may be carry-over from other donors' samples. The CDR3 runs from the conserved cysteine through the conserved F or W. The D gene is left open where the match is weak. Expanded clones get a size class; other rows say once, few or many, or leave the size out.

>TRBJ1-4|.|TRBV25-1|TRBD1
CASGSDREIIGKLFF
>TRBJ1-1|.|TRBV7-6|.
CASSLGGSTEAFF
>TRBJ2-7|.|TRBV9|.
CASSAGDRPHEQYF
>TRBJ1-3|.|TRBV28|.
CASELLGFGNTIYF
>TRBJ2-2|.|TRBV7-9|TRBD1
CASGLSGQGELFF
>TRBJ2-7|.|TRBV19|.
CASSLNTQEREQYF
>TRBJ1-5|.|TRBV5-6|.
CASSRQFSNQPQHF
>TRBJ2-7|few|TRBV7-3|TRBD1
CASSSDPRGPEQYF
>TRBJ2-1|.|TRBV7-9|TRBD1
CASSPGGTGLVDEQFF
>TRBJ2-1|.|TRBV5-5|.
CASSLAFPLNNEQFF
>TRBJ2-1|.|TRBV19|.
CASSIVGGPPYNEQFF
>TRBJ1-2|.|TRBV29-1|TRBD1
CSVEDQGDYGYTF
>TRBJ2-1|.|TRBV6-5|.
CASSYSPRAEQFF
>TRBJ2-7|.|TRBV5-1|.
CASSLAGLSYEQYF
>TRBJ2-5|.|TRBV7-9|TRBD1
CATQQGRETQYF
>TRBJ1-6|.|TRBV6-5|TRBD1
CASSFPARDRDSPLHF
>TRBJ2-3|.|TRBV27|.
CASSITQGTDTQYF
>TRBJ2-1|.|TRBV7-8|.
CASAGTGAYNEQFF
>TRBJ2-2|.|TRBV19|.
CASSIRVTGELFF
>TRBJ2-5|once|TRBV28|.
CASSLETGGETQYF
>TRBJ2-2|.|TRBV7-8|TRBD2
CASSPGTSYTGELFF
>TRBJ2-1|.|TRBV5-1|TRBD2
CASFTSGRSYNEQFF
>TRBJ1-1|.|TRBV9|.
CASSTGTLNTEAFF
>TRBJ1-1|.|TRBV7-9|.
CASNSGVTEAFF
>TRBJ2-1|.|TRBV7-9|.
CASSLAGSLVYNEQFF
>TRBJ2-1|.|TRBV28|.
CASSLLPSSYNEQFF
>TRBJ2-3|.|TRBV2|TRBD2
CASLSGRSTDTQYF
>TRBJ2-1|.|TRBV27|TRBD2
CASSSPVVAGEPTYNEQFF
>TRBJ2-2|.|TRBV2|TRBD2
CATGGDFDSANTGELFF
>TRBJ2-7|.|TRBV7-9|.
CASSLPRNYEQYF
>TRBJ1-4|.|TRBV15|.
CATSRDRAGNEKLFF
>TRBJ2-7|.|TRBV7-9|.
CASSSGGGSPSSYEQYF
>TRBJ2-5|.|TRBV6-5|.
CASSYSRNQETQYF
>TRBJ1-2|.|TRBV4-1|.
CASSQNDPNGYTF
>TRBJ2-1|.|TRBV4-1|.
CATNGQLMDNEQFF
>TRBJ2-1|.|TRBV6-6|.
CASSPAPRDEQFF
>TRBJ1-5|few|TRBV28|.
CASSLIMGSEPQHF
>TRBJ1-5|.|TRBV15|.
CATSRGSTSNQPQHF
>TRBJ1-3|.|TRBV6-1|.
CASGTGRLSGNTIYF
>TRBJ1-1|.|TRBV29-1|.
CSVVGGRAEAFF
>TRBJ2-1|.|TRBV7-9|TRBD1
CASSSQGNEQFF
>TRBJ2-5|once|TRBV11-2|TRBD2
CASNSPGGRATETQYF
>TRBJ1-2|.|TRBV7-9|TRBD1
CASSVNADRVGYTF